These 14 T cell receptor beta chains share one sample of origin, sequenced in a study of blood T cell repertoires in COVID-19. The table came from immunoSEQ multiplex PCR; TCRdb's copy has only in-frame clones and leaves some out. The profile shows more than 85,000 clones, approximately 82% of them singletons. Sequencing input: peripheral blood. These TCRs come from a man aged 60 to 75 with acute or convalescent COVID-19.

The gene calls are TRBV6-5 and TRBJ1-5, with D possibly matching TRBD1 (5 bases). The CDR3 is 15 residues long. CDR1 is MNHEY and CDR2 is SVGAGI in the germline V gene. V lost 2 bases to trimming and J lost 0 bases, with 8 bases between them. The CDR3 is CASSYDRYSNQPQHF. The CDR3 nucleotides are TGTGCCAGCAGTTACGACAGATATAGCAATCAGCCCCAGCATTTT.

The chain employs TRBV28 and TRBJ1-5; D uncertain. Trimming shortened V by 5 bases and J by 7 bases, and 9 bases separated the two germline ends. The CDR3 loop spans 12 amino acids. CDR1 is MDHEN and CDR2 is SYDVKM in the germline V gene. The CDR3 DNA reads TGTGCCAGCAGTCCACAGCGGCAGCCCCAGCATTTT. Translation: CASSPQRQPQHF.

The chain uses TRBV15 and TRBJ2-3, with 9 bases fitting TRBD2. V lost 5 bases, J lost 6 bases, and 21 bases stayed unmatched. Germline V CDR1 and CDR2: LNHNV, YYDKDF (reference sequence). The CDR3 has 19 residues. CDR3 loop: CATSVERSGGPPSVDTQYF. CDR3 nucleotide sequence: TGTGCCACCAGCGTCGAAAGGAGCGGGGGGCCCCCGAGTGTGGATACGCAGTATTTT.

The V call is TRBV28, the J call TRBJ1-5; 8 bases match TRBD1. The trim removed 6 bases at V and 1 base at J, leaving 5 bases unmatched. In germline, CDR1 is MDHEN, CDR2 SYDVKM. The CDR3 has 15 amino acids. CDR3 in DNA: TGTGCCAGCAGACCAGGGGGCACGAGCAATCAGCCCCAGCATTTT. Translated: CASRPGGTSNQPQHF.

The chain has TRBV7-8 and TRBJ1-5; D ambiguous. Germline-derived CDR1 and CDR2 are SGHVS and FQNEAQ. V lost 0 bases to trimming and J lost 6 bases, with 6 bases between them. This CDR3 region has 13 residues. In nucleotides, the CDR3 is TGTGCCAGCAGCTTAGCGAGGATTCAGCCCCAGCATTTT. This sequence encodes CASSLARIQPQHF.

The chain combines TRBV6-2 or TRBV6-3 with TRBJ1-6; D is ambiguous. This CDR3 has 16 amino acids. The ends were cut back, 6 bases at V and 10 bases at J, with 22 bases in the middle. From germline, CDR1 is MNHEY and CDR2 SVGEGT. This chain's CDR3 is CASSPTLLTLNSPLHF. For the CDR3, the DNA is TGTGCCAGCAGCCCTACCCTACTGACATTAAACTCACCCCTCCACTTT.

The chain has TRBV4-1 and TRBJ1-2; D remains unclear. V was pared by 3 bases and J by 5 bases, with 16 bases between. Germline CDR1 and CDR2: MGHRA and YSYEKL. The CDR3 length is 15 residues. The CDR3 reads CASSQGIGEVYGYTF. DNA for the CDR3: TGCGCCAGCAGCCAGGGGATCGGGGAAGTGTATGGCTACACCTTC.

The CDR3 DNA sequence: TGTGCCAGCAGCGCCCGGGACAGGGGACGAGCTAGGGGGGAGCAGTACTTC. As protein: CASSARDRGRARGEQYF. The J gene is TRBJ2-7, the V gene TRBV5-6; 10 nucleotides agree with TRBD1. The CDR3 loop spans 17 amino acids. The J segment lost 7 bases and the V segment lost 4 bases, leaving 17 bases of the junction unmatched. Germline-derived CDR1 and CDR2 are SGHDT and YYEEEE.

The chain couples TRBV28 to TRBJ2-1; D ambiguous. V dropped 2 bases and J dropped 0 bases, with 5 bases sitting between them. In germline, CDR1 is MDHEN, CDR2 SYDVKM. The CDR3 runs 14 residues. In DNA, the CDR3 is TGTGCCAGCAGTTTAGACAACTCCTACAATGAGCAGTTCTTC. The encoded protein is CASSLDNSYNEQFF.

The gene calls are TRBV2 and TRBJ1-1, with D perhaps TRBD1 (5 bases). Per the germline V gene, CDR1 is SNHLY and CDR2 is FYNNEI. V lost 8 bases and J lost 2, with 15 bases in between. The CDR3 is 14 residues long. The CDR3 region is CASLPLGVNTEAFF. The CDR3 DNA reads TGTGCCAGCCTCCCGTTAGGGGTTAACACTGAAGCTTTCTTT.

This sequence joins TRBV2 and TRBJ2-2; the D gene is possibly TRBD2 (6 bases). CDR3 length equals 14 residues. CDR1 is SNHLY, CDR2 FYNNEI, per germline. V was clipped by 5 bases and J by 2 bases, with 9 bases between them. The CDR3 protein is CASSPGLNTGELFF. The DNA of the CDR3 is TGTGCCAGCAGTCCGGGACTCAACACCGGGGAGCTGTTTTTT. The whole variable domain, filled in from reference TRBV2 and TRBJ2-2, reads EPEVTQTPSHQVTQMGQEVILRCVPISNHLYFYWYRQILGQKVEFLVSFYNNEISEKSEIFDDQFSVERPDGSNFTLKIRSTKLEDSAMYFCASSPGLNTGELFFGEGSRLTVL.

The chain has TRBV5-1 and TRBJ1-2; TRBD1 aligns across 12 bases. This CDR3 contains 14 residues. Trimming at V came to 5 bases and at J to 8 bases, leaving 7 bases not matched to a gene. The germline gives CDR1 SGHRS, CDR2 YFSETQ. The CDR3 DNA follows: TGCGCCAGCAGACAAACCGGGACAGGGGGCGGCTACACCTTC. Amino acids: CASRQTGTGGGYTF. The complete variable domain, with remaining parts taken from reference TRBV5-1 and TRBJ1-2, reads KAGVTQTPRYLIKTRGQQVTLSCSPISGHRSVSWYQQTPGQGLQFLFEYFSETQRNKGNFPGRFSGRQFSNSRSEMNVSTLELGDSALYLCASRQTGTGGGYTFGSGTRLTVV.

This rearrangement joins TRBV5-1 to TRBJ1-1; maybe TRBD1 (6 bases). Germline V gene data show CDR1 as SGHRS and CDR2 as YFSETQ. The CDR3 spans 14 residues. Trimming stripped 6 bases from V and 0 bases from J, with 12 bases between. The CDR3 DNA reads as TGCGCCAGCATGCGGACAGCTATGAACACTGAAGCTTTCTTT. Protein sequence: CASMRTAMNTEAFF.

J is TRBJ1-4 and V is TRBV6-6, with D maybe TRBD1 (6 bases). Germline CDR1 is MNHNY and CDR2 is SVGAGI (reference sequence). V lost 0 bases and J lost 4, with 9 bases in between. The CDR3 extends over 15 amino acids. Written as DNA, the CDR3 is TGTGCCAGCAGTTACTCAGGGGGTCTTAATGAAAAACTGTTTTTT. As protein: CASSYSGGLNEKLFF.